This T cell receptor beta chain was recorded in a study of cytomegalovirus exposure and HLA in healthy donors. Study-wide results and caveats: When analyzed later, a missense DCLRE1C variant was found to be linked to TCR beta V- and J-gene trimming. A reported reduction in N-insertions relative to the approximately 670-donor mean was seen in an Asian-associated ancestry cluster in a later analysis.

In this sample, this clone turned up a few times. Its matching antigen is unknown. Researchers ran the PCR with 60 Vbeta and 13 Jbeta primers. TCRdb keeps only in-frame clones here, not all; method: immunoSEQ multiplex PCR. The sample records approximately 190,000 clones, approximately 70% being singletons. Trimming cost V 11 bases and J 1 base, with 9 bases left between them. The germline CDR1 and CDR2 sequences are MDHEN and SYDVKM. The CDR3 loop spans 12 amino acids. The clonotype was recovered from a man aged 40-50 years in good health and CMV-seropositive. The specimen sequenced was PBMCs. This rearrangement joins TRBV28 to TRBJ1-5; unclear D gene. The CDR3 spells CAGRGSNQPQHF. The CDR3 DNA sequence: TGTGCCGGCCGAGGGAGCAATCAGCCCCAGCATTTT.